A single sample gave rise to the 9 T cell receptor beta chains below, sequenced in a study of tumor-infiltrating lymphocytes in oesophageal squamous cell carcinoma. TCRdb itself ran the PCR reads through MiXCR, one entry per CDR3 protein. Of about 20,000 distinct CDR3 sequences in the sample, around 38% were seen once. Material: blood. These receptors came from a male donor with esophageal squamous cell carcinoma.

About this clonotype: The final CDR3 position lacks the conserved phenylalanine or tryptophan, pointing to a likely read error. The DNA is left out, because the CDR3 cannot be placed on it with certainty; the CDR3 is given as TCRdb lists it. The chain carries TRBV7-3 and TRBJ2-3; the table's D gene call, TRBD2, was not cross checked with the DNA. Germline CDR1 SGHTA, CDR2 FQGTGA. The CDR3 spans 16 residues, counting both ends. CDR3 loop: CASSLSGFGETQYFGP.

The chain has TRBV7-2 and TRBJ2-3; 12 bases line up with TRBD2. Judging by the DNA end, TRBJ2-1 fits better; the J call may be wrong. Germline values: CDR1 SGHTA, CDR2 FQGNSA. This CDR3 has 19 amino acids. In DNA, the CDR3 is TGTGCCAGCAGCTACCTAGCGGGAGGGCAACGGAGCTCCTACAATGAGCAGTTCTTC. It specifies CASSYLAGGQRSSYNEQFF.

This clonotype was seen repeatedly, ten times or more. The chain uses TRBV27 and TRBJ1-1; TRBD1 is a possible D gene (6 bases). Trimming removed 6 bases at V and 0 bases at J, with 11 bases between. CDR1 and CDR2 from the germline V gene are MNHEY and SMNVEV (reference sequence). CDR3 length equals 14 residues. CDR3 sequence: CASRVQGMNTEAFF. The CDR3 coding sequence is TGTGCCAGCAGGGTACAGGGTATGAACACTGAAGCTTTCTTT.

The sample holds many counts of this clonotype. J is TRBJ1-5 and V is TRBV28; D remains unclear. There are 12 residues in the CDR3. Germline CDR1 MDHEN, CDR2 SYDVKM. Between the trimmed V and J ends, which lost 8 bases and 4 bases, there was a span of 9 bases. The CDR3 reads CASLTVNQPQHF. Here the CDR3 DNA reads TGTGCCAGCCTTACAGTGAATCAGCCCCAGCATTTT.

This chain uses TRBV28 with TRBJ2-5, with TRBD1 matching over 8 bases. The length of the CDR3 is 13 residues. CDR1 MDHEN and CDR2 SYDVKM come from the germline V gene. The ends lost 10 bases at V and 5 bases at J; junction bases unmatched: 9. CDR3: CATLLRDRETQYF. CDR3 DNA: TGTGCCACCCTCCTCCGGGACAGGGAGACCCAGTACTTC.

By proportion, this clonotype is medium-sized (0.01 to 0.1%). The CDR3: CASSEGTSGSHEQFF. The CDR3 DNA follows: TGTGCCAGCAGTGAAGGGACTAGCGGGAGCCATGAGCAGTTCTTC. The J gene is TRBJ2-1, the V gene TRBV6-4; 14 nucleotides match TRBD2. The CDR3 length is 15 residues. V gave up 3 bases and J gave up 8 bases; unmatched junction bases: 3. Germline V gene data show CDR1 as MRHNA and CDR2 as SNTAGT.

This chain uses TRBV7-6 with TRBJ2-7; D uncertain. The germline V gene encodes CDR1 SGHVS and CDR2 FNYEAQ. The CDR3 is 16 residues long. V was shortened by 5 bases and J by 7 bases, with 24 bases between the two germline ends. CDR3 DNA sequence: TGTGCCAGCAGCCGCCTAGGGCAGCTGACCTACAATGAGCAGTACTTC. Its translation: CASSRLGQLTYNEQYF. The whole variable domain, remainder taken from reference TRBV7-6 and TRBJ2-7, is GAGVSQSPRYKVTKRGQDVALRCDPISGHVSLYWYRQALGQGPEFLTYFNYEAQQDKSGLPNDRFSAERPEGSISTLTIQRTEQRDSAMYRCASSRLGQLTYNEQYFGPGTRLTVT.

This clonotype came up once. The chain is built from TRBV7-6 and TRBJ1-1, with D perhaps matching TRBD1 (5 bases). Trimming removed 5 bases at V and 3 bases at J, with 13 bases between. The CDR3 sequence is 14 residues long. Germline CDR1 SGHVS, CDR2 FNYEAQ. CDR3 residues: CASSTWGDHTEAFF. In DNA, the CDR3 is TGTGCCAGCAGCACTTGGGGGGACCACACTGAAGCTTTCTTT.

This clonotype has ten or more counts. A single base separates this from a much larger clone, so it may be a read error. V and J are TRBV24-1 and TRBJ2-7, with 8 bases fitting TRBD1. The CDR3 length is 15 residues. Per the germline V gene, CDR1 is KGHDR and CDR2 is SFDVKD. V gave up 9 bases and J gave up 7 bases; unmatched junction bases: 16. CDR3: CATAMTGDSYNEQYF. The CDR3 DNA reads TGTGCCACCGCTATGACAGGGGATAGCTACAATGAGCAGTACTTC.